This TCR beta chain was recorded in a study of T cell repertoires in cytomegalovirus infection. Study information: TCR beta signatures that were public indicated CMV infection and matching HLA type.

This clonotype was observed many times. Its antigen is currently unknown. TCRdb reanalysed the reads using MiXCR and keeps one entry per CDR3 protein. The sample has almost 500,000 distinct CDR3 sequences, about 11% seen once. The study, taken as a whole, reports: Ex vivo responses were dominated by HLA-C-restricted CMV-specific TCR beta clonotypes.

The V gene end was trimmed by 5 bases and the J gene end by 2 bases; junction bases not matched to a gene: 4. This CDR3 spans 14 amino acids. Germline CDR1 reads SGHTA; CDR2 reads FQGNSA. This chain uses TRBV7-2 with TRBJ2-3; 7 bases are a match to TRBD1. The specimen sequenced was PBMCs. This TCR derives from a human donor in good health (CMV status not recorded). Some clones in this sample may be carry-over from other donors' samples. The CDR3 here is CASSLDRVTDTQYF. The CDR3 bases are TGTGCCAGCAGCCTCGACAGGGTCACAGATACGCAGTATTTT.